This T cell receptor (beta chain) was obtained from a study of T cell clonotyping in hematopoietic cell transplantation (dated by TCRdb to about 2021). As for the study more broadly: Recipient samples taken before transplant were obtained following cytoreduction. Recruitment of patients ran from 2015 to early 2017, and follow-up continued until late 2020 or until death. A total of 110 to 150 blood samples were collected in the study from 35 consecutive transplant recipients and their related donors. General study outcomes and caveats: Overlap with donor repertoires was found for only a small fraction of recipient repertoires, with over 97% found to appear de novo at the given depth. The sample size was limited, and because cells were not sorted, the contributions of CD4 and CD8 repertoires could not be separated. Broader TCR repertoire diversity after transplant was predicted by Inverse Simpson Index values from donors and from recipients before transplant. Recipient TCR diversity fell after transplant, with pathologically expanded clonotypes rising progressively from day 30 to day 180.

With the immunoSEQ assay, which is a bias-controlled multiplex PCR relying on V- and J-specific primers, TCR beta CDR3 regions were amplified from genomic DNA. In a second PCR step, the CDR3 amplicons were tagged with a proprietary barcode plus Illumina adapter sequences. An Illumina MiSeq instrument was used to sequence the CDR3 libraries. The authors processed their data as follows. Export and quality control were handled in immunoSEQ Analyzer 3.0, while downstream analyses relied on R Bioconductor and Immunarch. Repertoire metrics were calculated using only productive rearrangements within the normalized downsampled data set. Pathologically expanded clonotypes were defined as those larger than 5 templates in the normalized cohort. The Inverse Simpson Index was used to measure repertoire diversity. To capture all clonotypes, the CMV-specificity analyses were run on the non-normalized data set. TCRdb took this table from immuneACCESS and kept in-frame rearrangements with V and J called. Such tables lack part of the clones; where checked against another copy, unresolved V genes explain under half of the gap, and the rest is unexplained. V, J and clone size were drawn from that table, and D and trimming were deduced from the DNA. This sample holds about 6,800 clones; around 88% were observed only once. The ten largest clones take up about 4% of the sample.

The CDR3, from cysteine to phenylalanine, totals 19 residues. Left in the record is the CDR3 DNA by itself, 57 bases read in frame from the first base. CDR1 SGDLS and CDR2 YYNGEE were looked up in the germline V gene. Trimmed from V: 0 bases; trimmed from J: 5 bases; junction bases lacking a gene match: 20. According to the study, the label for this sample's time point signals: recipient sample about 28 days before transplant, after cytoreduction. Blood samples were obtained from recipients approximately 28 days before transplant and at days 30, 100 and 180 after transplant. Using Nuclei Lysis Solution, genomic DNA was extracted from unfractionated peripheral blood mononuclear cells that were either fresh or cryopreserved. To note about this clone: The clone's antigen remains unknown. Base quality data are lacking; no much larger clone is found one base away.

This sequence uses TRBV9 and TRBJ2-7; 7 middle bases align to TRBD2. The clonotype originates from a man younger than 40 with acute myeloid leukemia. Some clones in this sample may be carry-over from other donors' samples. Sample: peripheral blood mononuclear cells, taken before stem cell transplant. The nucleotides read TGTGCCAGCAGCGTAGCGGGGGGTCGGACTAGTCCGACATGCCACGAGCAGTACTTC. It translates as CASSVAGGRTSPTCHEQYF.